Listed below are T cell receptor beta chains from one sample, sequenced in a study of blood T cell repertoires in COVID-19. Generated by immunoSEQ multiplex PCR, the TCRdb table keeps only in-frame clones and is missing some. The table shows about 72,000 clones, with about 80% occurring only once. The sequenced sample was peripheral blood. These TCRs come from a human donor in a cohort sampled during active COVID-19. Each CDR3 is given with its conserved first and last residue. D genes are given only for firm matches. Size tells how often a clone was seen (once, few, many) or the class of an expanded clone, and some rows leave it out.

DNA	CDR3	size	J	V	D
TGTGCCTGGAGTGTAGTATATAGCTCTGGAAACACCATATATTTT	CAWSVVYSSGNTIYF	.	TRBJ1-3	TRBV30	.
TGTGCCAGCAGTCCGGGACTAGCGGGCTACAATGAGCAGTTCTTC	CASSPGLAGYNEQFF	.	TRBJ2-1	TRBV6-5	TRBD2
TGTGCCAGCATGGGGGAGGACGAGCAGTACTTC	CASMGEDEQYF	.	TRBJ2-7	TRBV11-1	.
TGCGCCAGCAGCCAAGAATCAAAGGGGTACACTGAAGCTTTCTTT	CASSQESKGYTEAFF	.	TRBJ1-1	TRBV4-1	.
TGTGCCAGCAGCCTTTTAATAAACAGGGGCGAGCAGTACTTC	CASSLLINRGEQYF	.	TRBJ2-7	TRBV3-1/TRBV3-2	TRBD1
TGTGCCAGCAGAACTGACAGCTCCTCCACTGAAGCTTTCTTT	CASRTDSSSTEAFF	.	TRBJ1-1	TRBV5-4	.
TGTGCCAGCAGCCCCAGGTGGGACAGGAACTCCCTTAATTCACCCCTCCACTTT	CASSPRWDRNSLNSPLHF	.	TRBJ1-6	TRBV7-2	TRBD1
TGCGCCAGCAGCCAAGATGCGGGGATGTGGGAGACCCAGTACTTC	CASSQDAGMWETQYF	.	TRBJ2-5	TRBV4-3	.
TGCGCCAGCAGCCACAAGACTAGCGGGTTAGAGACCCAGTACTTC	CASSHKTSGLETQYF	once	TRBJ2-5	TRBV4-1	TRBD2
TGTGCCAGCAGCTTAGGAACCACAGGGTACCACGAGCAGTACTTC	CASSLGTTGYHEQYF	.	TRBJ2-7	TRBV7-8	.
TGCGCCACCCATGTCGGGGGGGCGGGGGAGACCCAGTACTTC	CATHVGGAGETQYF	few	TRBJ2-5	TRBV5-1	TRBD2
TGCGCCAGCAGCCAAGAGTTAAGGGGACTAACCTCCGAGACCCAGTACTTC	CASSQELRGLTSETQYF	once	TRBJ2-5	TRBV4-3	TRBD2
TGCGCCAGCAGCCCTACGTGGAGAACTGGGGCCAACGTCCTGACTTTC	CASSPTWRTGANVLTF	.	TRBJ2-6	TRBV5-1	.
TGTGCCAGCAGTGAGAGATGGGCAGTCTACGAGCAGTACTTC	CASSERWAVYEQYF	few	TRBJ2-7	TRBV6-1	.
TGTGCCAGCAGCCAAACGGGTTCTGCCGGAAACACCATATATTTT	CASSQTGSAGNTIYF	.	TRBJ1-3	TRBV4-2	.
TGCAGCGTAACAGGGGTCTACGACGAGCAGTACTTC	CSVTGVYDEQYF	.	TRBJ2-7	TRBV29-1	TRBD1
TGTGCCAGCAGCTTATGGGGGGTAGAGGGTGAGACCCAGTACTTC	CASSLWGVEGETQYF	.	TRBJ2-5	TRBV7-2	.
TGTGCCAGTAGTATAGGGGGGCTTAGGACTGAAGCTTTCTTT	CASSIGGLRTEAFF	.	TRBJ1-1	TRBV19	.
TGTGCCAGCAGCTTTCGGACAGCGGCCTACGAGCAGTACTTC	CASSFRTAAYEQYF	.	TRBJ2-7	TRBV13	.
TGTGCCAGCAGCCCCTACAGGCTAGAGGTCACTGAAGCTTTCTTT	CASSPYRLEVTEAFF	once	TRBJ1-1	TRBV7-8	.
TGTGCCAGCAGCCCGAGCGGGGGGCCCTACGAGCAGTACTTC	CASSPSGGPYEQYF	.	TRBJ2-7	TRBV9	TRBD2
TGTGCCAGCAGTGGTCCGGGACAGGAACTATTTAATGGCTACACCTTC	CASSGPGQELFNGYTF	.	TRBJ1-2	TRBV6-2/TRBV6-3	TRBD1
TGTGCCAGCAGCGACCGGAACAGGGAAAGCATTCAGTACTTC	CASSDRNRESIQYF	.	TRBJ2-4	TRBV3-1/TRBV3-2	.